These 18 T cell receptor beta chains were sequenced from one sample in a study of blood T cell repertoires in COVID-19. Profiling relied on immunoSEQ multiplex PCR, and the TCRdb table lists in-frame clones only, not all of them. Of over 250,000 clones listed, 88% were seen once; the top ten hold 2.5% to 3.5%. The specimen was PBMCs or T cells enriched from blood (not recorded which). These receptors were collected from a woman in her forties or fifties who had recovered from COVID-19.

V gene TRBV28 combines with J gene TRBJ2-5, with D hard to call. Trimming took 3 bases from V and 2 from J, leaving 13 bases between them. Germline CDR1 MDHEN, CDR2 SYDVKM. This CDR3 spans 15 amino acids. This CDR3 reads CASSFGGSQQETQYF. DNA of the CDR3: TGTGCCAGCAGTTTCGGCGGATCTCAACAAGAGACCCAGTACTTC.

A single count supports this clone. The chain is built from TRBV29-1 and TRBJ2-1; TRBD1 matches 10 bases. V was clipped by 7 bases and J by 10 bases; unmatched bases: 13. Germline CDR1 is SQVTM and CDR2 is ANQGSEA. The CDR3 length is 14 residues. Written as DNA, the CDR3 is TGCAGCGCATCCGGGACAGGGGATTACGGGGAGCAGTTCTTC. Amino acids: CSASGTGDYGEQFF.

The V and J genes are TRBV18 and TRBJ1-2, with D tentatively TRBD1 (5 bases). Per the germline V gene, CDR1 is KGHSH and CDR2 is LQKENI. The CDR3 is made up of 14 amino acids. The germline V and J ends were trimmed by 6 bases and 4 bases, with 15 bases remaining between them. The chain's CDR3 is CASSFSGGAYGYTF. As DNA, the CDR3 is TGTGCCAGCTCCTTCAGCGGGGGTGCCTATGGCTACACCTTC.

The chain has TRBV7-2 and TRBJ2-5, with 9 bases identical to TRBD2. In germline, CDR1 is SGHTA, CDR2 FQGNSA. The CDR3 contains 18 residues. V dropped 5 bases and J dropped 0; count of bases not matched to a gene: 13. DNA for the CDR3: TGTGCCAGCAGCGAGGTTCGAGGAAGACTAGCGGACCAAGAGACCCAGTACTTC. Translated: CASSEVRGRLADQETQYF.

The genes are TRBV6-2 or TRBV6-3 and TRBJ1-5; no reliable D call. V lost 0 bases and J 2 bases, leaving 11 bases between the germline ends. CDR1 is MNHEY and CDR2 is SVGEGT in the germline V gene. The CDR3 is made up of 16 amino acids. This chain's CDR3 is CASSYSAMVGNQPQHF. CDR3 DNA: TGTGCCAGCAGTTACTCGGCAATGGTCGGCAATCAGCCCCAGCATTTT.

This chain uses TRBV5-1 with TRBJ2-5; 8 bases are a match to TRBD1. The germline gives CDR1 SGHRS, CDR2 YFSETQ. The V and J ends lost 3 bases and 3 bases, in that order; junction bases with no gene match: 7. The CDR3 totals 15 residues. The CDR3 bases are TGCGCCAGCAGCTGGACCGGGACAGGCAAAGAGACCCAGTACTTC. Its protein product is CASSWTGTGKETQYF.

The chain couples TRBV28 to TRBJ2-7; D ambiguous. Germline CDR1 is MDHEN and CDR2 is SYDVKM. The V and J ends lost 0 bases and 0 bases respectively, with 6 bases between them. The CDR3 covers 14 residues. The CDR3 reads CASSLWQDSYEQYF. CDR3 DNA: TGTGCCAGCAGTTTATGGCAGGACTCCTACGAGCAGTACTTC.

The count of this clone is one. V usage is TRBV29-1 and J usage is TRBJ1-3, with 7 bases identical to TRBD1. From germline, CDR1 is SQVTM and CDR2 ANQGSEA. V was clipped by 3 bases and J by 10 bases; unmatched bases: 12. The CDR3 spans 14 residues. This CDR3 is CSVEVNRGDKTIYF. In DNA form, the CDR3 reads TGCAGCGTTGAGGTTAACAGGGGAGATAAGACCATATATTTT.

This sequence joins TRBV5-8 and TRBJ1-5; the D gene is possibly TRBD1 (5 bases). V was cut by 0 bases and J by 1 base, with 14 bases left in between. The CDR3 runs to 17 residues. Germline CDR1 and CDR2: SGHTS and YDEGEE. The CDR3 nucleotides are TGTGCCAGCAGCTTGGTGGGGCAGGGATTGAGCAATCAGCCCCAGCATTTT. This codes for CASSLVGQGLSNQPQHF. The entire variable domain, with the rest obtained from reference TRBV5-8 and TRBJ1-5, is as follows: EAGVTQSPTHLIKTRGQQATLRCSPISGHTSVYWYQQALGLGLQFLLWYDEGEERNRGNFPPRFSGRQFPNYSSELNVNALELEDSALYLCASSLVGQGLSNQPQHFGDGTRLSIL.

This clone was observed once. V is TRBV30 and J is TRBJ2-5, with D maybe TRBD2 (5 bases). Looked up from germline, CDR1 is GTSNPN and CDR2 is SVGIG (reference sequence). The CDR3 is 12 residues long. V gave up 0 bases and J gave up 7 bases, with 9 bases separating them. In nucleotides, the CDR3 is TGTGCCTGGAGTGTACAAGGAGGGACCCAGTACTTC. Translated, it gives CAWSVQGGTQYF.

V gene TRBV28 combines with J gene TRBJ2-2, with 9 positions matching TRBD1. Germline V gene lookup returns CDR1 MDHEN and CDR2 SYDVKM. The CDR3 is made up of 15 amino acids. Unmatched junction bases numbered 7, after V lost 7 bases and J lost 4 bases. The CDR3, as DNA: TGTGCCAGCACCACAGGGGGCGCGGGCACCGGGGAGCTGTTTTTT. It yields the protein CASTTGGAGTGELFF.

The V and J genes are TRBV11-1 and TRBJ2-1; D unresolved. Germline CDR1 reads SGHAT; CDR2 reads FQDESV (reference sequence). This CDR3 is 12 amino acids long. With 5 bases removed from V and 6 bases from J, the gap between germline ends came to 8 bases. CDR3: CASSVAFNEQFF. The CDR3 DNA is TGTGCCAGCAGCGTGGCCTTCAATGAGCAGTTCTTC. Full variable domain (rest looked up from reference TRBV11-1 and TRBJ2-1): EAEVAQSPRYKITEKSQAVAFWCDPISGHATLYWYRQILGQGPELLVQFQDESVVDDSQLPKDRFSAERLKGVDSTLKIQPAELGDSAMYLCASSVAFNEQFFGPGTRLTVL.

The chain recombines TRBV5-1 with TRBJ2-7; no clear D gene. There are 14 residues in the CDR3. In germline, CDR1 is SGHRS, CDR2 YFSETQ. V shed 4 bases and J shed 5 bases, with 16 bases lying between them. This CDR3 is CASSPLSDLDEQYF. CDR3 sequence (DNA): TGCGCCAGCAGCCCCCTCAGCGACTTGGACGAGCAGTACTTC.

J is TRBJ1-2 and V is TRBV6-4; possibly TRBD1 for D (6 bases). Trimming stripped 4 bases from V and 7 bases from J, with 16 bases between. Germline V lookup: CDR1 MRHNA, CDR2 SNTAGT. The CDR3 sequence is 14 residues long. The CDR3 DNA follows: TGTGCCAGCAGTGGACAGGCGGGCCTGGGTGGCTACACCTTC. Amino acids: CASSGQAGLGGYTF.

As to this clone: Other DNA sequences of this sample code for an identical CDR3. The chain couples TRBV28 to TRBJ1-4, with unresolved D. The germline CDR1 and CDR2 sequences are MDHEN and SYDVKM. The CDR3 consists of 14 residues. V lost 2 bases, J lost 2 bases, and 6 bases lay in between. The CDR3 DNA reads as TGTGCCAGCAGTTTAGGAGGGACTAATGAAAAACTGTTTTTT. It codes for CASSLGGTNEKLFF.

The chain has TRBV6-6 and TRBJ2-1, with TRBD1 identical over 10 bases. Germline lookup yields CDR1 MNHNY and CDR2 SVGAGI (reference sequence). After removal of 2 bases from V and 9 bases from J, the junction contained 7 bases not matched to a gene. The CDR3 has 15 amino acids. The chain's CDR3 is CASSYLGQGSGEQFF. The CDR3 coding sequence is TGTGCCAGCAGTTACCTGGGACAGGGGAGCGGTGAGCAGTTCTTC.

V usage is TRBV7-2 and J usage is TRBJ1-5; TRBD1 aligns across 9 bases. The CDR3 runs to 15 residues. Germline V gene data show CDR1 as SGHTA and CDR2 as FQGNSA. V was pared by 2 bases and J by 6 bases, with 5 bases of the junction left unmatched. The CDR3 nucleotides read TGTGCCAGCAGCTTAAACACAGGGGGCGGTCAGCCCCAGCATTTT. Translating it yields CASSLNTGGGQPQHF.

J is TRBJ1-1 and V is TRBV25-1, with TRBD1 identical over 8 bases. This CDR3 has 13 residues. The trim removed 3 bases at V and 7 bases at J, leaving 4 bases unmatched. Per the germline V gene, CDR1 is MGHDK and CDR2 is SYGVNS. The chain's CDR3 is CASSERGQGEAFF. The CDR3 region has the DNA TGTGCCAGCAGTGAGCGCGGACAGGGTGAAGCTTTCTTT.